This T cell receptor beta chain is drawn from a study of blood T cell repertoires in COVID-19 (dated by TCRdb to between 2020 and 2021). Some background on the complete study: Samples from collaborators originated in the United States, Italy and Spain and spanned both the acute and convalescent phases of COVID-19. The prospective study material was composed of cDNA or gDNA derived from T cells, B-cell-depleted T cells, or PBMCs. The dataset comprised deeply sampled blood TCRbeta repertoires from subjects exposed to, actively infected with, or recovered from COVID-19. The repertoires were released in a freely available public database intended as a resource for research on the immune response to SARS-CoV-2. The samples were drawn from two sources: the first 160 participants of the ongoing ImmuneRACE study, and fewer than 1,500 subjects contributed by 6 global collaborators. Nearly every sample came with metadata listing a de-identified subject ID, COVID-19 status, age in years and sex. Where available, HLA class I and class II types were taken from metadata supplied by the sample provider and were not determined by assay-based typing. Broader findings and caveats from the paper: Clinical and demographic metadata were provided uncurated, with the amount varying by source and participant.

Whole blood was collected in K2EDTA tubes by collaborating institutions according to the institutions' own protocols. Collaborator samples were shipped for TCRbeta analysis as frozen whole blood, isolated PBMCs, or DNA extracted from either sample type. TCRbeta CDR3 regions were amplified from genomic DNA using the immunoSEQ Assay, a bias-controlled multiplex PCR. As for how the authors treated the data: Nucleated cell counts per sample were estimated from amplification of reference gene primers within the assay. To quantify the absolute abundance of each unique TCRbeta CDR3 rearrangement, sequence reads were collapsed and filtered. Productive Simpson clonality was computed per sample as the square root of Simpson's diversity index over productive rearrangements. TCRdb retrieved this table from immuneACCESS and kept in-frame rearrangements only. Not all clones are present; in checked studies, unresolved V genes account for under half, and no reason is known for the remainder. V and J calls and clone size are those listed in that table; D and trimming were worked out from the DNA. The sample profile shows 80,000 to 95,000 clones; about 89% of them were found once. The ten largest clones capture roughly a sixth of the sample.

With respect to this clone: This receptor's antigen is unknown. Base-call qualities are not available, and no considerably larger clone is one nucleotide away.

The cysteine opens and the phenylalanine closes a CDR3 of 14 amino acids. The retained sequence is limited to the CDR3, 42 bases, with the frame set at the first base. V and J lose 4 bases and 7 bases, and a span of 16 bases separates them. CDR1 SGHDN and CDR2 FVKESK are derived from the germline V gene. This TCR was sampled from a human donor in a cohort sampled during active COVID-19. The chain is made from TRBV14 and TRBJ1-1, with TRBD1 as a weak D call on 5 bases. Material for sequencing was peripheral blood. The CDR3 region: CASSRRGLFDEAFF. Read as DNA, the sequence is TGTGCCAGCAGCCGAAGGGGCCTGTTTGATGAAGCTTTCTTT. Reference TRBV14 and TRBJ1-1 proteins supply the regions before and after the CDR3; the full variable domain is: EAGVTQFPSHSVIEKGQTVTLRCDPISGHDNLYWYRRVMGKEIKFLLHFVKESKQDESGMPNNRFLAERTGGTYSTLKVQPAELEDSGVYFCASSRRGLFDEAFFGQGTRLTVV.